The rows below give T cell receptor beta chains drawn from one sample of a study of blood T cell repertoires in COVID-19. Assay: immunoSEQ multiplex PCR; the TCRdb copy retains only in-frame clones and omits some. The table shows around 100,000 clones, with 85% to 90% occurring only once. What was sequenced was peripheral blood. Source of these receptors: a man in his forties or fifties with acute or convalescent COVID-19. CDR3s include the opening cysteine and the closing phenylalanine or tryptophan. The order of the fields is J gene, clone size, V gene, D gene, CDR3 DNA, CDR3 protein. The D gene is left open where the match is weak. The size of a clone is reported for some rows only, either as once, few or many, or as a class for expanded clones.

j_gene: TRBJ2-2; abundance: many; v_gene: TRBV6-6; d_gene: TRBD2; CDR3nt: TGTGCCAGCAGTCCCCGGAGGACTAGCGGGAGGCCGAACACCGGGGAGCTGTTTTTT; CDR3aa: CASSPRRTSGRPNTGELFF
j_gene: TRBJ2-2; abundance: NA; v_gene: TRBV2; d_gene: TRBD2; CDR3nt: TGTGCCAGCAGGAACCCTTGGAGCGGGAGGAACACCGGGGAGCTGTTTTTT; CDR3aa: CASRNPWSGRNTGELFF
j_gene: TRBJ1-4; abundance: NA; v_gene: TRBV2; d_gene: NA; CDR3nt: TGTGCCAGCAGTGAATTTCAGACACCGAATGAAAAACTGTTTTTT; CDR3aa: CASSEFQTPNEKLFF
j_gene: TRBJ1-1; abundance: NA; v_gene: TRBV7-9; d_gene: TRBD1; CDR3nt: TGTGCCAGCAGCGTAACAGGGGGCTCCACTGAAGCTTTCTTT; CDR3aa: CASSVTGGSTEAFF
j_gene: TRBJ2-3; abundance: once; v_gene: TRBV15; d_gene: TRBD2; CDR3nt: TGTGCCACCAGCAGGCCACCGGGACTAGCGGGAGAAGGGAGCACAGATACGCAGTATTTT; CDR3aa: CATSRPPGLAGEGSTDTQYF
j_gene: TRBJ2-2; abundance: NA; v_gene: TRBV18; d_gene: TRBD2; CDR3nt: TGTGCCAGCTCACTCGGGACTAGCGGGAGAGTCACCGGGGAGCTGTTTTTT; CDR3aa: CASSLGTSGRVTGELFF
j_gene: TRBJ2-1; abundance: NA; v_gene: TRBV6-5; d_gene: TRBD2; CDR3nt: TGTGCCAGCAATTCTATCTTACTAGCGGGAAATGAGCAGTTCTTC; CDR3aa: CASNSILLAGNEQFF
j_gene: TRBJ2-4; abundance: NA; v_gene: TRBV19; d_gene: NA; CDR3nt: TGTGCCAGTAGTATAGACGCCGTCGCTACAGGCTCGAAAAACATTCAGTACTTC; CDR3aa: CASSIDAVATGSKNIQYF
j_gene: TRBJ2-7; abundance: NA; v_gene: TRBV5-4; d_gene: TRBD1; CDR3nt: TGTGCCAGCAGCTTACAGGGGCAATACGAGCAGTACTTC; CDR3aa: CASSLQGQYEQYF
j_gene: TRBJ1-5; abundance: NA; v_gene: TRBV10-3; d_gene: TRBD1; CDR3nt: TGTGCCACCCGACACCGGACAGGTGATGATCAGCCCCAGCATTTT; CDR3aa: CATRHRTGDDQPQHF
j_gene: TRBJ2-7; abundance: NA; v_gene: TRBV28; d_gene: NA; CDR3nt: TGTGCCAGCAGTGTACAGGGCGGACTCTACGAGCAGTACTTC; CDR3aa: CASSVQGGLYEQYF
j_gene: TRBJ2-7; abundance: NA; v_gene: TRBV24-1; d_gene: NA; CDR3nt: TGTGCCGCCGCGCCGGGGGACGAGCAGTACTTC; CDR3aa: CAAAPGDEQYF
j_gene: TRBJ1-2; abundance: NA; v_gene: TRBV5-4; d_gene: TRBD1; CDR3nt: TGTGCCAGCAGCTTGAAACAGGGGTACTATGGCTACACCTTC; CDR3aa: CASSLKQGYYGYTF
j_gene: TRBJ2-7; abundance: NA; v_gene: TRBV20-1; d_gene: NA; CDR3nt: TGCAGTGCTAGACTTGTATACGAGCAGTACTTC; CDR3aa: CSARLVYEQYF
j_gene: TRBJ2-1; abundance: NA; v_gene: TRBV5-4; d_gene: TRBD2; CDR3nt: TGTGCCAGCAGCTTGATTGGCGGGAGGGCCTTCGAGCAGTTCTTC; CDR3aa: CASSLIGGRAFEQFF
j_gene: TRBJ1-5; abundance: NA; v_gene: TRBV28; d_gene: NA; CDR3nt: TGTGCCAGCAGTTTAGCGACAGCCAATCAGCCCCAGCATTTT; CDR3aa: CASSLATANQPQHF
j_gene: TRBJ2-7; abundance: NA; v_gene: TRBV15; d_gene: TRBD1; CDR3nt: TGTGCCACCAGCAGAGCCCGACAGGGGGCTTACGAGCAGTACTTC; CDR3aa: CATSRARQGAYEQYF
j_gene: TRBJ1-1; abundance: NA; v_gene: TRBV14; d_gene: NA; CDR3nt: TGTGCCAGCAGCCAAGATCAAAACACTGAAGCTTTCTTT; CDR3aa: CASSQDQNTEAFF
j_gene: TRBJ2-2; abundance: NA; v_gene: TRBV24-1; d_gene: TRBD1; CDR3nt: TGTGCCACCAGTGATTTGTACGGACAGGGTCTTTTCCACGGGGAGCTGTTTTTT; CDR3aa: CATSDLYGQGLFHGELFF
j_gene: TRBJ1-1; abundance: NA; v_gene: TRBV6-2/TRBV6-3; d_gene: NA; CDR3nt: TGTGCCAGCAGTTACTCTGAGGGCACTGAAGCTTTCTTT; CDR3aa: CASSYSEGTEAFF
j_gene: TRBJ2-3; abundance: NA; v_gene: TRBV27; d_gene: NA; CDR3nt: TGTGCCAGCAGTGCCCGGGTGAGGGAGTTCCGAGATACGCAGTATTTT; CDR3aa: CASSARVREFRDTQYF
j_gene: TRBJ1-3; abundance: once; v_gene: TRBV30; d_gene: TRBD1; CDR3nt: TGTGCCTGGAGTGGACAGGGGGCGCCGGGAAACACCATATATTTT; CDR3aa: CAWSGQGAPGNTIYF
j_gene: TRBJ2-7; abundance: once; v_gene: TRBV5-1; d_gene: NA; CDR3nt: TGCGCCAGCAGCTGGGGGCCCCGAGCCCCCTACGAGCAGTACTTC; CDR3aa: CASSWGPRAPYEQYF
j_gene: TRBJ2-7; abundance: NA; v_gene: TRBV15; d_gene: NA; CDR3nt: TGTGCCACCAGCAGAGATCCCCTCCCAGGGGAAGAGCAGTACTTC; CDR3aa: CATSRDPLPGEEQYF
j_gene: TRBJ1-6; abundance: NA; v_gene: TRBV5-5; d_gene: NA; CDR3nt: TGTGCCAGCAGCGTGAGAGGGTGGCGAAATTCACCCCTCCACTTT; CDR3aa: CASSVRGWRNSPLHF
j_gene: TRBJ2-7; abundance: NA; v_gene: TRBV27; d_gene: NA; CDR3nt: TGTGCCAGCAGTTTAGATCGGCTAGCACCGTCCGAGCAGTACTTC; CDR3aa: CASSLDRLAPSEQYF
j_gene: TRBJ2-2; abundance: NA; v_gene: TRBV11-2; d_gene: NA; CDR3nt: TGTGCCAGCAGCCCTTGGAGGCTCGAGAACACCGGGGAGCTGTTTTTT; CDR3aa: CASSPWRLENTGELFF
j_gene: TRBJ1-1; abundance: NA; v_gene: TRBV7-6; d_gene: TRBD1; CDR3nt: TGTGCCAGCAGCTTTGTAGGGGGCCTGAACACTGAAGCTTTCTTT; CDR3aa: CASSFVGGLNTEAFF
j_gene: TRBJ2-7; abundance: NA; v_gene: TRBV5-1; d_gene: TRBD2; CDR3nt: TGCGCCAGCAGCTTGGGTCCTAGCGGCCCTTACGAGCAGTACTTC; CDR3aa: CASSLGPSGPYEQYF
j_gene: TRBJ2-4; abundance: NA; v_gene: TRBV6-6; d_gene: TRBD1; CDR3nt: TGTGCCAGCAGCCCCCCCCCGGGACAGGGGTTTAACATTCAGTACTTC; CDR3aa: CASSPPPGQGFNIQYF
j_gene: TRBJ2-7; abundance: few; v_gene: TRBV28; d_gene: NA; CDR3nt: TGTGCCAGCAGTTTGGGCAGAAGATTTGGAGAGCAGTACTTC; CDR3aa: CASSLGRRFGEQYF
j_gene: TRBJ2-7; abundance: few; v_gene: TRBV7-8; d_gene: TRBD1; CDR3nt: TGTGCCAGCAGCTTAGAATCGTGGGACAGGGGGACCGAGCAGTACTTC; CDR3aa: CASSLESWDRGTEQYF
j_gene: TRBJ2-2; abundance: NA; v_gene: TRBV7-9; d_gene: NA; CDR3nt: TGTGCCAGCAGCTTAGGGACTGGGGAGCTGTTTTTT; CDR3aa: CASSLGTGELFF
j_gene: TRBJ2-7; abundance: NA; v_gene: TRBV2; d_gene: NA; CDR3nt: TGTGCCAGCAGTGAAGAACAGGGCACCGCCCCTAGGGAGCAGTACTTC; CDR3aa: CASSEEQGTAPREQYF
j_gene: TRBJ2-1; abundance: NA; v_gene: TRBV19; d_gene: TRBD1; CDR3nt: TGTGCCAGTACTACAGGGGGCGGATTAAACAATGAGCAGTTCTTC; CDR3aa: CASTTGGGLNNEQFF
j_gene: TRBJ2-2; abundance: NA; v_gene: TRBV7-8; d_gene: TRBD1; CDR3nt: TGTGCCAGCAGCCAGACAGGGCCCCGACTAACCTGGGAGCTGTTTTTT; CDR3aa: CASSQTGPRLTWELFF
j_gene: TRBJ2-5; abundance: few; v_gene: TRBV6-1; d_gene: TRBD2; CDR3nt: TGTGCCAGCAGTCCCCCTTGGGCGGGAGAAGAGACCCAGTACTTC; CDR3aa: CASSPPWAGEETQYF
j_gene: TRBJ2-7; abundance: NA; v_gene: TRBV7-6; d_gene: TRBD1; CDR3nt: TGTGCCAGCAGCCTCCGTGACAGGGCCCACGAGCAGTACTTC; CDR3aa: CASSLRDRAHEQYF
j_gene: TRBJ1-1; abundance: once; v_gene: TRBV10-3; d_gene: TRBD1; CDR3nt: TGTGCCATCTCATGGACAGGGGACACTGAAGCTTTCTTT; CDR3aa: CAISWTGDTEAFF
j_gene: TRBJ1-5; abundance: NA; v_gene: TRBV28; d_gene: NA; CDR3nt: TGTGCCAGCAGTTCGCCTGGGGGGGTACAGCCCCAGCATTTT; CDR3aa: CASSSPGGVQPQHF
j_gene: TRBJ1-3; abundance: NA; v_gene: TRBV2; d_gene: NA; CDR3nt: TGTGCCAGCAGCGCGGGGGCTACAGGGTCCGGAAACACCATATATTTT; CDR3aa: CASSAGATGSGNTIYF
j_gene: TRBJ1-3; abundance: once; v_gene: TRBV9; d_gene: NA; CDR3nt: TGTGCCAGCAGCGGGCAACTACAGGGCTCTGGAAACACCATATATTTT; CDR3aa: CASSGQLQGSGNTIYF
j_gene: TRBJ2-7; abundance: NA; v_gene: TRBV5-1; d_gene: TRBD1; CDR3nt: TGCGCCAGCAGCTTGCGACAGGGCTACGAGCAGTACTTC; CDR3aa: CASSLRQGYEQYF
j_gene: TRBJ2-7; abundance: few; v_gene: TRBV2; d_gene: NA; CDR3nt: TGTGCCAGCAGTGAATACCGGAGGCGAGACTACGAGCAGTACTTC; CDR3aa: CASSEYRRRDYEQYF
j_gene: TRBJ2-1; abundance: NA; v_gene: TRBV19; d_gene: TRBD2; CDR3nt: TGTGCCAGTACGATACCTAGCGGACCACAGTTCTTC; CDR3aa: CASTIPSGPQFF
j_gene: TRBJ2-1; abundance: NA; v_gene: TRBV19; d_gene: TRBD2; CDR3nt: TGTGCCAGTAGTATAGCACGGGAGGGCCGCAATGAGCAGTTCTTC; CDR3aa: CASSIAREGRNEQFF
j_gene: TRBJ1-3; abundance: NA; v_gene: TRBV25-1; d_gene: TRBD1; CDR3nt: TGTGCCAGCAGTGCGAGAAGGGACAGCTCTGGAAACACCATATATTTT; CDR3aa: CASSARRDSSGNTIYF
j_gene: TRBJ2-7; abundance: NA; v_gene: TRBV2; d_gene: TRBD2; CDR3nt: TGTGCCAGCAGGCCGGGACTAGCGGGTTACGAGCAGTACTTC; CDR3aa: CASRPGLAGYEQYF
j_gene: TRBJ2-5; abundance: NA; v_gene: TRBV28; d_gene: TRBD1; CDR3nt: TGTGCCATCAAACCCACAGGGGTGCAAGAGACCCAGTACTTC; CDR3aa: CAIKPTGVQETQYF
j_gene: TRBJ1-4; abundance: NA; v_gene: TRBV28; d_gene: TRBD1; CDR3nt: TGTGCCAGCAGTTTTACAGGGGATAATGAAAAACTGTTTTTT; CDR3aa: CASSFTGDNEKLFF
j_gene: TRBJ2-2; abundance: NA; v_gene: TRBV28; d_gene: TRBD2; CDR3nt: TGTGCCTCCCTTACGGGGGGCACCGGGGAGCTGTTTTTT; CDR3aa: CASLTGGTGELFF
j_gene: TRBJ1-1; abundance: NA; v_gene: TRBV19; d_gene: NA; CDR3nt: TGTGCCAGTAGTATCCTGGGCCAGGGCACTGAAGCTTTCTTT; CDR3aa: CASSILGQGTEAFF
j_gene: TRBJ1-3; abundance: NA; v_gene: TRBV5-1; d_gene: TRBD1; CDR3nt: TGCGCCAGCAGTGAATACAGGGGGTCGGGAAACACCATATATTTT; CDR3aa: CASSEYRGSGNTIYF